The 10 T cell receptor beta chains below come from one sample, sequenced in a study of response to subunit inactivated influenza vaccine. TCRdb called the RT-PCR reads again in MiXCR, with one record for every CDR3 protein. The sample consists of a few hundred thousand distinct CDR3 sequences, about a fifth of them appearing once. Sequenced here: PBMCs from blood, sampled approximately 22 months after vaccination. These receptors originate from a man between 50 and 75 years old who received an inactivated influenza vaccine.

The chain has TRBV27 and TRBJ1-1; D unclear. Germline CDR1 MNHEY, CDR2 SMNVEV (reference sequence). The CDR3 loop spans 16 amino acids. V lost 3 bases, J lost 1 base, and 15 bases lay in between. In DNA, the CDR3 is TGTGCCAGCAGTTTCCTCGTAGGCCTCAGGAACACTGAAGCTTTCTTT. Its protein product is CASSFLVGLRNTEAFF.

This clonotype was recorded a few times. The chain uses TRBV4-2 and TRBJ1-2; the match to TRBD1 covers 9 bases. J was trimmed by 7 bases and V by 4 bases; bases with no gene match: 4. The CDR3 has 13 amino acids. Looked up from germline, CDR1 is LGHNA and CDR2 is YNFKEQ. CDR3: CASSPGTGIGYTF. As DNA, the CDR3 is TGTGCCAGCAGCCCTGGGACAGGGATTGGCTACACCTTC.

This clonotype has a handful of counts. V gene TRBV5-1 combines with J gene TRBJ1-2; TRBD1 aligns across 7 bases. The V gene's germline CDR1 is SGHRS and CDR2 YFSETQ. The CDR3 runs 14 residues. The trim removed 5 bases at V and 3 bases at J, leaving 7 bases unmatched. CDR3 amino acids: CASSHGTADYGYTF. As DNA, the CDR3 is TGCGCCAGCAGTCATGGGACAGCCGACTATGGCTACACCTTC.

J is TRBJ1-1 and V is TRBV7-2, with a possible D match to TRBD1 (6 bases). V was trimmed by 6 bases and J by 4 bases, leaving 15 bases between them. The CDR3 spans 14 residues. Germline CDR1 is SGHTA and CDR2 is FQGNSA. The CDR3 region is CASSRGRGSTEAFF. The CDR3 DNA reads TGTGCCAGCAGTCGGGGCAGGGGCAGCACTGAAGCTTTCTTT.

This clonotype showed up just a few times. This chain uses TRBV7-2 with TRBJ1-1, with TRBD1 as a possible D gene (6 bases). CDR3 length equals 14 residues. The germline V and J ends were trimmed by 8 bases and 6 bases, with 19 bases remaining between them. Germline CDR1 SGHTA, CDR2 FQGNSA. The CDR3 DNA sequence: TGTGCCAGCGGAAGAGGGGGGTTAATAGCTGAAGCTTTCTTT. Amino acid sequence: CASGRGGLIAEAFF.

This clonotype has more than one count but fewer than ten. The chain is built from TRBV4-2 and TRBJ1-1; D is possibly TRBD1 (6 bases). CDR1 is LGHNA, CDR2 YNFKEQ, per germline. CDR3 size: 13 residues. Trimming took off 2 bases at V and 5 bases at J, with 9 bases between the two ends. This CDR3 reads CASSQTGRTEAFF. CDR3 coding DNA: TGTGCCAGCAGCCAAACAGGGAGGACTGAAGCTTTCTTT.

The CDR3 sequence is CASSLASRGADTQYF. The CDR3 DNA reads as TGCGCCAGCAGCTTGGCCTCACGCGGAGCAGATACGCAGTATTTT. The chain has TRBV5-1 and TRBJ2-3; D is ambiguous. The CDR3 spans 15 residues. V lost 0 bases, J lost 4 bases, and 12 bases lay in between. The germline gives CDR1 SGHRS, CDR2 YFSETQ.

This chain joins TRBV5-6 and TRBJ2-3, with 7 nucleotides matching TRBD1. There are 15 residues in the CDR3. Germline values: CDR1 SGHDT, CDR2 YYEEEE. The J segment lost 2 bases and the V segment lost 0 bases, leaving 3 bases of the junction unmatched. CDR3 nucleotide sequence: TGTGCCAGCAGCTTGGTAGGGGGCCTCACAGATACGCAGTATTTT. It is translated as CASSLVGGLTDTQYF.

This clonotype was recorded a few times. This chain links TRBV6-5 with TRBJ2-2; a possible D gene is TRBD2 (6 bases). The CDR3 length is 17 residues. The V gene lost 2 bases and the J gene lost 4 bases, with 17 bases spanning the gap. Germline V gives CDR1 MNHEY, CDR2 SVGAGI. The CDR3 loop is CASSYTSSSFGTGELFF. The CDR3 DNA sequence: TGTGCCAGCAGTTACACTAGCTCTAGTTTCGGCACCGGGGAGCTGTTTTTT.

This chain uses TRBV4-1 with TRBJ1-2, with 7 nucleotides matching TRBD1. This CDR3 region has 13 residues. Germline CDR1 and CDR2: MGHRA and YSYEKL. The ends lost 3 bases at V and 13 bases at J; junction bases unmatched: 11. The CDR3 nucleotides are TGCGCCAGCAGCCAGACAGGGCCTTACTCGGGCACCTTC. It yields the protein CASSQTGPYSGTF.